These 23 T cell receptor beta chains were sequenced from one sample in a study of Ad26.COV2.S vaccination and SARS-CoV-2 variants. Measured with immunoSEQ multiplex PCR; TCRdb has only the in-frame clones, and not every one. Here the sample spans 300,000 to 400,000 clones, 70% to 90% being singletons. Specified treatment: around 19 received Ad26.COV2.S at low or high dose, single or two shots; about 5 received placebo; per-sample allocation not given. Sampling took place 63 days after the first vaccine or placebo injection. Source: peripheral blood, taken in a trial of Ad26.COV2.S vaccine versus placebo. These receptors all come from a person between 18 and 60 years old who received the Ad26.COV2.S COVID-19 vaccine or a placebo.

This chain links TRBV11-2 with TRBJ2-2; 9 bases fit TRBD2. The CDR3 covers 15 residues. Germline V gives CDR1 SGHAT, CDR2 FQNNGV. V shed 1 base and J 6 bases; nucleotides not matched to a gene: 3. The CDR3 nucleotides read TGTGCCAGCAGCTTAGTATTAGCGGGGGCCGGGGAGCTGTTTTTT. Encoded protein: CASSLVLAGAGELFF. Looking up the rest from reference TRBV11-2 and TRBJ2-2 gives the full variable domain: EAGVAQSPRYKIIEKRQSVAFWCNPISGHATLYWYQQILGQGPKLLIQFQNNGVVDDSQLPKDRFSAERLKGVDSTLKIQPAKLEDSAVYLCASSLVLAGAGELFFGEGSRLTVL.

The genes are TRBV19 and TRBJ2-2; D gene uncertain. The CDR3 contains 14 residues. Trimming cost V 6 bases and J 4 bases, with 12 bases left between them. Germline assignment: CDR1 LNHDA and CDR2 SQIVND (reference sequence). CDR3 residues: CASSETWSTGELFF. The CDR3 coding sequence is TGTGCCAGTAGCGAGACGTGGAGCACCGGGGAGCTGTTTTTT.

This sequence joins TRBV4-1 and TRBJ2-2; D ambiguous. The germline V gene has CDR1 MGHRA and CDR2 YSYEKL. This CDR3 spans 17 amino acids. Trimming pared 1 base from V and 5 bases from J, leaving 17 bases between. Here the CDR3 DNA reads TGCGCCAGCAGCCAAGTTGATATGGGCTTCAGGACCGGGGAGCTGTTTTTT. It is translated as CASSQVDMGFRTGELFF.

The rearrangement links TRBV3-1 (or the pseudogene TRBV3-2) to TRBJ2-4; D remains unclear. V dropped 0 bases and J dropped 3 bases, with 6 bases sitting between them. Germline CDR1 is LGHDT and CDR2 is YNNKEL (reference sequence). The CDR3 covers 14 residues. CDR3 nucleotide sequence: TGTGCCAGCAGCCAAGATCCCGGCAAAAACATTCAGTACTTC. This gives the protein CASSQDPGKNIQYF.

The chain joins TRBV10-3 to TRBJ1-1; no definite D call. The CDR3 covers 12 residues. V was shortened by 6 bases and J by 3 bases, with 8 bases between the two germline ends. Germline V gene lookup returns CDR1 ENHRY and CDR2 SYGVKD. DNA for the CDR3: TGTGCCATCAGGTCATCGGACACTGAAGCTTTCTTT. Its translation is CAIRSSDTEAFF.

This chain connects TRBV6-2 or TRBV6-3 to TRBJ2-6; 8 positions match TRBD1. The germline V gene has CDR1 MNHEY and CDR2 SVGEGT. V shed 1 base and J 0 bases; nucleotides not matched to a gene: 5. The CDR3 is 18 amino acids. The CDR3 nucleotides are TGTGCCAGCAGTTACTTAGGACAGGGCCGCTCTGGGGCCAACGTCCTGACTTTC. Translated: CASSYLGQGRSGANVLTF.

The rearrangement uses TRBV19 and TRBJ1-5; the D is unclear. CDR3 size: 14 residues. CDR1 LNHDA and CDR2 SQIVND come from the germline V gene (reference sequence). Deletions cut 7 bases from V and 6 bases from J, with 16 bases between. CDR3 nucleotide sequence: TGTGCCAGTACCCTAAGGGCCAGCGGTCAGCCCCAGCATTTT. It encodes CASTLRASGQPQHF.

At least ten counts were recorded for this clone. The chain is built from TRBV29-1 and TRBJ1-2, with 9 nucleotides matching TRBD1. CDR1 and CDR2 from the germline V gene are SQVTM and ANQGSEA. This CDR3 spans 11 amino acids. Trimming took 6 bases from V and 8 from J; bases not matched to a gene: 4. The CDR3 DNA follows: TGCAGCGTGCGGACAGGGGTCGGCTACACCTTC. Protein sequence: CSVRTGVGYTF.

The chain employs TRBV6-5 and TRBJ1-5; tentative D call: TRBD1 (5 bases). Trimming removed 0 bases from V and 8 bases from J, with 11 bases in between. There are 14 residues in the CDR3. Germline-derived CDR1 and CDR2 are MNHEY and SVGAGI. The CDR3 loop is CASSYSPDTEPQHF. Written as DNA, the CDR3 is TGTGCCAGCAGTTACTCTCCGGACACGGAGCCCCAGCATTTT.

The rearrangement joins TRBV7-2 to TRBJ2-2, with D perhaps TRBD1 (6 bases). From germline, CDR1 is SGHTA and CDR2 FQGNSA. The CDR3 is 15 amino acids. Trimming shortened V by 1 base and J by 5 bases, and 11 bases separated the two germline ends. CDR3 in DNA: TGTGCCAGCAGCTTAGTTGGACAGCTGACCGGGGAGCTGTTTTTT. Its translation: CASSLVGQLTGELFF. The full variable domain, with the rest looked up from reference TRBV7-2 and TRBJ2-2, is GAGVSQSPSNKVTEKGKDVELRCDPISGHTALYWYRQSLGQGLEFLIYFQGNSAPDKSGLPSDRFSAERTGGSVSTLTIQRTQQEDSAVYLCASSLVGQLTGELFFGEGSRLTVL.

This rearrangement joins TRBV5-4 to TRBJ1-1; D gene uncertain. The germline V gene encodes CDR1 SGHNT and CDR2 YYREEE (reference sequence). The CDR3 length is 15 residues. V lost 4 bases to trimming and J lost 3 bases, with 16 bases between them. In DNA form, the CDR3 reads TGTGCCAGCAGCCGCACTTTATATGGGGACACTGAAGCTTTCTTT. Its protein product is CASSRTLYGDTEAFF.

The chain combines TRBV9 with TRBJ1-3; no reliable D call. CDR3 length: 15 residues. Per the germline V gene, CDR1 is SGDLS and CDR2 is YYNGEE. Trimming shortened V by 4 bases and J by 0 bases, and 11 bases separated the two germline ends. The CDR3 nucleotides are TGTGCCAGCAGCTTTAGACCCATCTCTGGAAACACCATATATTTT. It yields the protein CASSFRPISGNTIYF.

The rearrangement links TRBV28 to TRBJ2-7; 7 positions match TRBD1. V shed 6 bases, J shed 6 bases, and the junction held 14 bases outside the gene matches. From germline, CDR1 is MDHEN and CDR2 SYDVKM. This CDR3 is 15 amino acids long. The CDR3 protein is CASSPSTGFLFEQYF. For the CDR3, the DNA is TGTGCCAGCAGCCCATCGACAGGGTTTCTCTTCGAGCAGTACTTC.

This clone occurred once. The rearrangement joins TRBV9 to TRBJ2-6; 10 bases agree with TRBD2. The length of the CDR3 is 18 residues. The germline gives CDR1 SGDLS, CDR2 YYNGEE. Trimming took 0 bases from V and 4 from J; bases not matched to a gene: 7. Here the CDR3 DNA reads TGTGCCAGCAGCGTAGCTAGCGGGGGCGCCTCAGGGGCCAACGTCCTGACTTTC. Protein: CASSVASGGASGANVLTF.

The chain joins TRBV11-3 to TRBJ2-3; 8 bases are a match to TRBD2. This CDR3 is 15 amino acids long. Germline-derived CDR1 and CDR2 are SGHNT and YENEEA. V shed 1 base, J shed 1 base, and the junction held 1 base outside the gene matches. The CDR3 reads CASSLAGGRTDTQYF. As DNA, the CDR3 is TGTGCCAGCAGCTTAGCGGGGGGGCGCACAGATACGCAGTATTTT.

The chain joins TRBV19 to TRBJ1-6; D unresolved. The CDR3 spans 13 residues. Germline V gives CDR1 LNHDA, CDR2 SQIVND (reference sequence). V was shortened by 4 bases and J by 9 bases, with 10 bases between the two germline ends. This chain's CDR3 is CASSSSFGSPLHF. As DNA, the CDR3 is TGTGCCAGTAGTAGTTCGTTTGGTTCACCCCTCCACTTT.

This clone was detected once. The chain is built from TRBV6-1 and TRBJ2-3, with D uncertain. Looked up from germline, CDR1 is MNHNS and CDR2 is SASEGT. Trimming cost V 2 bases and J 2 bases, with 11 bases left between them. The CDR3 is 15 amino acids. For the CDR3, the DNA is TGTGCCAGCAGTGAACCAACAGCAATCACAGATACGCAGTATTTT. Translating it yields CASSEPTAITDTQYF.

The V gene is TRBV5-6, the J gene TRBJ1-2; TRBD1 matches 7 bases. The junction had 8 bases not matched to a gene; V was cut back by 3 bases and J by 3 bases. CDR1 and CDR2 (germline): SGHDT, YYEEEE. The length of the CDR3 is 15 residues. CDR3 DNA sequence: TGTGCCAGCAGCTCAGGGGGGTGGGCAGACTATGGCTACACCTTC. Encoded protein: CASSSGGWADYGYTF.

CDR3 sequence reads: CASSSPGHFYEQYF. The CDR3 DNA is TGTGCCAGCAGTTCCCCGGGACACTTCTACGAGCAGTACTTC. The chain joins TRBV28 to TRBJ2-7; TRBD1 is a possible D gene (6 bases). Germline lookup yields CDR1 MDHEN and CDR2 SYDVKM. The CDR3 runs to 14 residues. Between the trimmed V and J ends, which lost 4 bases and 3 bases, there was a span of 13 bases.

The rearrangement joins TRBV28 to TRBJ2-7; possible D gene TRBD2, 7 bases. Germline values: CDR1 MDHEN, CDR2 SYDVKM. CDR3 length: 15 amino acids. The V end was cut by 5 bases, the J end by 2 bases, with 16 bases between. For the CDR3, the DNA is TGTGCCAGCAGTCTTGGGGGGGGCCTAACCTACGAGCAGTACTTC. Its protein product is CASSLGGGLTYEQYF.

In DNA, the CDR3 is TGTGCCAGTAGTTCTCAACAGGTGGCTGAAGCTTTCTTT. It is translated as CASSSQQVAEAFF. V gene TRBV19 combines with J gene TRBJ1-1, with D tentatively TRBD1 (5 bases). Germline V gene sequence: CDR1 LNHDA, CDR2 SQIVND (reference sequence). This CDR3 spans 13 amino acids. Trimming cost V 5 bases and J 6 bases, with 13 bases left between them. Complete variable domain (other parts from reference TRBV19 and TRBJ1-1): DGGITQSPKYLFRKEGQNVTLSCEQNLNHDAMYWYRQDPGQGLRLIYYSQIVNDFQKGDIAEGYSVSREKKESFPLTVTSAQKNPTAFYLCASSSQQVAEAFFGQGTRLTVV.

The gene calls are TRBV5-1 and TRBJ2-2; 7 nucleotides match TRBD2. The V segment lost 2 bases and the J segment 7 bases; nucleotides outside the gene matches: 2. The CDR3 covers 13 residues. Germline-derived CDR1 and CDR2 are SGHRS and YFSETQ. The CDR3 DNA is TGCGCCAGCAGCTTCCTAGCGGTCGGGGAGCTGTTTTTT. Its translation is CASSFLAVGELFF.

This chain connects TRBV7-9 to TRBJ1-1, with a possible D match to TRBD1 (5 bases). Germline loops: CDR1 SEHNR, CDR2 FQNEAQ (reference sequence). V lost 7 bases and J lost 1, with 16 bases in between. This CDR3 is built from 15 residues. CDR3 DNA: TGTGCCAGCACACCCCGGGTGGGGGGGAACACTGAAGCTTTCTTT. Translated: CASTPRVGGNTEAFF.